The 15 T cell receptor beta chains presented below share a single source sample, sequenced in a study of identical twins. TCRdb ran MiXCR on the 5' RACE reads and lists one entry per CDR3 protein. Of 420,000 or so distinct CDR3 sequences in the sample, about 18% were seen once. Specimen: naive T cells sorted from blood. All receptors derive from a man between 45 and 60 years old in good health.

This clonotype was seen repeatedly, ten times or more. The J gene is TRBJ2-1, the V gene TRBV6-5, with TRBD2 as a possible D gene (6 bases). The CDR3 has 15 residues. V shed 0 bases and J shed 7 bases, with 13 bases lying between them. Germline values: CDR1 MNHEY, CDR2 SVGAGI. This chain's CDR3 is CASSYSRESRNEQFF. CDR3 nucleotides: TGTGCCAGCAGTTACTCACGGGAGTCTAGGAATGAGCAGTTCTTC.

The chain uses TRBV7-9 and TRBJ1-1; 9 bases agree with TRBD1. This CDR3 spans 15 amino acids. The V and J ends lost 5 bases and 1 base, in that order; junction bases with no gene match: 5. CDR1 and CDR2 (germline): SEHNR, FQNEAQ (reference sequence). CDR3 sequence reads: CASSRTGAGNTEAFF. The CDR3 region has the DNA TGTGCCAGCAGCCGGACAGGGGCGGGGAACACTGAAGCTTTCTTT.

This clonotype was observed a few times. The rearrangement joins TRBV4-3 to TRBJ1-2, with D tentatively TRBD1 (5 bases). The V gene's germline CDR1 is LGHNA and CDR2 YSLEER. This CDR3 contains 15 residues. Between the trimmed V and J ends, which lost 0 bases and 5 bases, there was a span of 13 bases. For the CDR3, the DNA is TGCGCCAGCAGCCAAGATTTTGGAGGACATTATGGCTACACCTTC. Translation: CASSQDFGGHYGYTF.

This clonotype was observed at least ten times. The V gene is TRBV5-1, the J gene TRBJ2-7; no definite D call. This CDR3 contains 14 residues. Trimming removed 4 bases from V and 0 bases from J, with 11 bases in between. Germline values: CDR1 SGHRS, CDR2 YFSETQ. The CDR3 region has the DNA TGCGCCAGCAGCCAAAGGACGGACTCCTACGAGCAGTACTTC. This gives the protein CASSQRTDSYEQYF. The whole variable domain, filled in from reference TRBV5-1 and TRBJ2-7, reads KAGVTQTPRYLIKTRGQQVTLSCSPISGHRSVSWYQQTPGQGLQFLFEYFSETQRNKGNFPGRFSGRQFSNSRSEMNVSTLELGDSALYLCASSQRTDSYEQYFGPGTRLTVT.

Written as DNA, the CDR3 is TGTGCCAGCAGCCAAGATAGACAGACCCAGTACTTC. It codes for CASSQDRQTQYF. J is TRBJ2-5 and V is TRBV14; D not resolved. Trimming removed 0 bases at V and 6 bases at J, with 5 bases between. This CDR3 is built from 12 residues. The germline CDR1 and CDR2 sequences are SGHDN and FVKESK.

This clonotype has more than one count but fewer than ten. The chain couples TRBV7-9 to TRBJ2-3; no clear D gene. The CDR3 is 15 residues long. V gave up 1 base and J gave up 10 bases, with 18 bases separating them. Germline lookup yields CDR1 SEHNR and CDR2 FQNEAQ (reference sequence). CDR3 amino acids: CASSLEVGLSSSQYF. CDR3 nucleotide sequence: TGTGCCAGCAGCTTAGAAGTGGGCCTCTCTTCGTCGCAGTATTTT.

The chain recombines TRBV4-3 with TRBJ2-2; possibly TRBD1 or TRBD2 for D (5 bases each). CDR1 and CDR2 (germline): LGHNA, YSLEER. V was shortened by 1 base and J by 3 bases, with 12 bases between the two germline ends. The CDR3 contains 16 residues. The CDR3 loop is CASSQAGSGYTGELFF. CDR3 sequence (DNA): TGCGCCAGCAGCCAAGCGGGGTCAGGGTACACCGGGGAGCTGTTTTTT.

The table lists this clonotype with a few counts. This sequence joins TRBV28 and TRBJ2-7; 9 nucleotides agree with TRBD1. Germline CDR1 MDHEN, CDR2 SYDVKM. There are 15 residues in the CDR3. Trimming took 4 bases from V and 2 from J; bases not matched to a gene: 6. CDR3: CASSSLRQGAYEQYF. The CDR3 DNA follows: TGTGCCAGCAGTTCCTTGCGACAGGGGGCCTACGAGCAGTACTTC.

This clonotype was recorded many times. This chain uses TRBV28 with TRBJ1-5, with 8 bases identical to TRBD1. V was pared by 5 bases and J by 2 bases, with 5 bases of the junction left unmatched. The CDR3 sequence is 15 residues long. Germline V gene data show CDR1 as MDHEN and CDR2 as SYDVKM. Here the CDR3 reads CASSQGQGRNQPQHF. The CDR3 DNA reads TGTGCCAGCAGTCAAGGACAGGGTCGCAATCAGCCCCAGCATTTT.

This clonotype appeared a few times. The gene calls are TRBV7-8 and TRBJ2-3; 13 bases align to TRBD2. CDR1 and CDR2 (germline): SGHVS, FQNEAQ. The CDR3 loop spans 15 amino acids. Trimming at V came to 5 bases and at J to 3 bases, leaving 2 bases not matched to a gene. The CDR3 coding sequence is TGTGCCAGCAGCCGGACTAGCGGGAGAACAGATACGCAGTATTTT. Its translation: CASSRTSGRTDTQYF.

The V call is TRBV5-1, the J call TRBJ2-1; 7 bases match TRBD2. Germline V CDR1 and CDR2: SGHRS, YFSETQ. Trimming removed 3 bases from V and 9 bases from J; junction bases left unmatched: 18. This CDR3 region has 17 residues. The CDR3 here is CASSSGLGRAMISEQFF. DNA for the CDR3: TGCGCCAGCAGCTCCGGACTAGGACGTGCCATGATAAGTGAGCAGTTCTTC.

The rearrangement uses TRBV12-3 or TRBV12-4 and TRBJ1-2; weak D call: TRBD1 (5 bases). The CDR3 runs 12 residues. Trimming shortened V by 7 bases and J by 2 bases, and 8 bases separated the two germline ends. The CDR3 region has the DNA TGTGCCAGCACGGGGGTGAACTATGGCTACACCTTC. Translation: CASTGVNYGYTF.

This clonotype was seen at least ten times. V gene TRBV11-2 combines with J gene TRBJ2-1; 9 bases are a match to TRBD2. From germline, CDR1 is SGHAT and CDR2 FQNNGV. This CDR3 is built from 16 residues. The ends lost 2 bases at V and 9 bases at J; junction bases unmatched: 11. The CDR3 DNA sequence: TGTGCCAGCAGCTTAAGGTTGGGACTAGCCTTCGCTGAGCAGTTCTTC. Its protein is CASSLRLGLAFAEQFF. Looking up the rest from reference TRBV11-2 and TRBJ2-1 gives the full variable domain: EAGVAQSPRYKIIEKRQSVAFWCNPISGHATLYWYQQILGQGPKLLIQFQNNGVVDDSQLPKDRFSAERLKGVDSTLKIQPAKLEDSAVYLCASSLRLGLAFAEQFFGPGTRLTVL.

The chain recombines TRBV20-1 with TRBJ2-5, with TRBD2 identical over 11 bases. The CDR3 totals 16 residues. V shed 0 bases, J shed 2 bases, and the junction held 5 bases outside the gene matches. From germline, CDR1 is DFQATT and CDR2 SNEGSKA (reference sequence). The CDR3 spells CSARDRLAGRQETQYF. CDR3 DNA sequence: TGCAGTGCTAGAGACCGACTAGCGGGAAGGCAAGAGACCCAGTACTTC.

This clonotype came up many times. The genes are TRBV7-9 and TRBJ2-2; D unresolved. The ends were cut back, 2 bases at V and 9 bases at J, with 7 bases in the middle. Germline assignment: CDR1 SEHNR and CDR2 FQNEAQ (reference sequence). This CDR3 comprises 12 residues. The CDR3 nucleotides are TGTGCCAGCAGCTTATTCCGAAGGGAGCTGTTTTTT. It is translated as CASSLFRRELFF.